The 4 T cell receptor beta chains below were found in one sample sequenced in a study of T-cell memory formation after mild COVID-19. TCRdb itself ran the 5' RACE reads through MiXCR, one entry per CDR3 protein. Among about half a million distinct CDR3 sequences listed, approximately 18% were seen once. Sequenced material: PBMCs or a T cell subset sorted from them (not recorded which). The source of these receptors is an adult woman who had mild COVID-19 (a few samples of this study predate the infection). Cell type and time point are not known.

This clonotype was counted many times. The chain carries TRBV7-2 and TRBJ2-7; 11 nucleotides agree with TRBD1. With 1 base clipped from V and 4 bases from J, the junction kept 3 bases outside the gene matches. The CDR3 sequence is 15 residues long. Germline values: CDR1 SGHTA, CDR2 FQGNSA. Here the CDR3 reads CASSLVWDRGYEQYF. The CDR3, as DNA: TGTGCCAGCAGCTTAGTGTGGGACAGGGGGTACGAGCAGTACTTC.

The genes are TRBV24-1 and TRBJ1-5; 7 nucleotides agree with TRBD1. This CDR3 contains 15 residues. CDR1 KGHDR and CDR2 SFDVKD come from the germline V gene. Losses at the gene ends were 6 bases for V and 2 bases for J; bases not matched to a gene: 6. CDR3 bases: TGTGCCACCAGTTCGACAGGGATGGGCAATCAGCCCCAGCATTTT. Its protein is CATSSTGMGNQPQHF.

This clonotype came up a few times. This chain connects TRBV11-1 to TRBJ1-1; D not certain. Between the trimmed V and J ends, which lost 5 bases and 4 bases, there was a span of 14 bases. This CDR3 comprises 14 residues. Germline-derived CDR1 and CDR2 are SGHAT and FQDESV (reference sequence). CDR3 residues: CASSQRLAGTEAFF. In DNA form, the CDR3 reads TGTGCCAGCAGCCAACGATTAGCAGGCACTGAAGCTTTCTTT.

A few counts support this clonotype. V gene TRBV4-2 combines with J gene TRBJ2-7, with D unresolved. Deletions cut 1 base from V and 3 bases from J, with 10 bases between. Germline lookup yields CDR1 LGHNA and CDR2 YNFKEQ. There are 14 residues in the CDR3. The CDR3 bases are TGTGCCAGCAGCCAAGCGAGGATTTACTACGAGCAGTACTTC. This gives the protein CASSQARIYYEQYF.